This T cell receptor beta chain was found in a study of human T cells and chemical hapten exposure. As for the study in general: Epicutaneous patch tests delivered 0.01% DPC to the upper back, with evaluation at 6 days. There were per-sample TCR yield variations, arising mainly from small pooled library volume differences.

This clonotype was seen repeatedly, ten times or more. Single cDNA molecules in the library carried unique molecular identifiers attached during preparation. TCRdb analysed the RACE reads with MiXCR anew, one entry per CDR3 protein. The sample consists of tens of thousands of distinct CDR3 sequences, about 10% of them appearing once. The time point denotes: patch test 3, about 24 weeks after DPC sensitization. Described treatment: therapeutic diphenylcyclopropenone sensitization with weekly scalp DPC. Germline CDR1 and CDR2: MNHNY and SVGAGI (reference sequence). The V segment lost 6 bases and the J segment 2 bases; nucleotides outside the gene matches: 3. The CDR3 is made up of 14 amino acids.

This clonotype originated in a woman aged 45-59 years with alopecia areata. Some clones in this sample may be carry-over from other donors' samples. The source material was whole blood, sampled in connection with sensitization to the hapten diphenylcyclopropenone (DPC). The V call is TRBV6-6, the J call TRBJ1-5; 8 nucleotides agree with TRBD1. Here the CDR3 reads CASSSQGGNQPQHF. CDR3 DNA: TGTGCCAGCAGCTCACAGGGGGGCAATCAGCCCCAGCATTTT.